This TCR beta chain was documented in a study of T cells after somatic rescue of genetic block. TCRdb's table, derived via immunoSEQ multiplex PCR, lists solely in-frame clones and lacks some. The sample contains about 11,000 clones, less than 85% of which appear only once. Material for sequencing was peripheral blood mononuclear cells (PBMCs). This TCR was sampled from a boy between 10 and 17 years old.

CDR3: CSAYRRGLPYEQYF. CDR3 sequence (DNA): TGCAGCGCCTATCGACGGGGACTTCCGTACGAGCAGTACTTC. The chain links TRBV29-1 to TRBJ2-7; D may be TRBD2 (6 bases). Germline CDR1 is SQVTM and CDR2 is ANQGSEA. This CDR3 region has 14 residues. Trimming shortened V by 7 bases and J by 4 bases, and 20 bases separated the two germline ends.